This TCR beta chain was obtained from a study of naive and memory T cell subsets. Four PCR rounds used nested alpha and beta constant region primers plus the SP2 primer. Reverse transcription of blood and skin TCR RNA was primed at alpha and beta constant regions. TCRdb ran MiXCR on the 5' RACE reads and lists one entry per CDR3 protein. The profile shows roughly 56,000 distinct CDR3 sequences, approximately 6.6% of them singletons. The library had UMIs added by 3' ligation of an oligonucleotide to TCR cDNA. The TCR sequence derives from a male donor in good health.

CDR3 nucleotides: TGCGCCAGCAGCACGTTAGCGGGGGATATCTCCTACAATGAGCAGTTCTTC. Its protein is CASSTLAGDISYNEQFF. The chain carries TRBV5-1 and TRBJ2-1; 9 nucleotides align to TRBD2. The CDR3 has 17 amino acids. V shed 4 bases and J 0 bases; nucleotides not matched to a gene: 8. From germline, CDR1 is SGHRS and CDR2 YFSETQ.